These 24 T cell receptor beta chains were sequenced from one sample in a study of monozygotic twins with inflammatory bowel disease. After re-calling the 5' RACE reads, TCRdb lists one entry per CDR3 protein, DNA absent. This specimen shows fewer than 550,000 distinct CDR3 sequences; the ten leading clones hold 2% to 3%. Material for sequencing was blood. The receptors originated from a human donor with ulcerative colitis or Crohn's disease, or a healthy co-twin of an affected twin (not recorded which).

The chain recombines TRBV5-1 with TRBJ2-1; TCRdb's D call, TRBD2, is unchecked because there is no DNA. This CDR3 comprises 14 residues. Per the germline V gene, CDR1 is SGHRS and CDR2 is YFSETQ. The chain's CDR3 is CASSPLAGEDGQFF.

V gene TRBV7-2 combines with J gene TRBJ2-2. Germline loops: CDR1 SGHTA, CDR2 FQGNSA. This CDR3 has 17 residues. The CDR3 is CTSSPRWIAGDTGELFF.

The chain carries TRBV15 and TRBJ2-1; TCRdb indicates TRBD2, and absent DNA this call remains unverified. The CDR3 runs to 15 residues. CDR1 and CDR2 (germline): LNHNV, YYDKDF (reference sequence). This CDR3 reads CATSQRTSGDNEQFF.

The chain is built from TRBV27 and TRBJ2-2. Germline loops: CDR1 MNHEY, CDR2 SMNVEV (reference sequence). The CDR3 is 13 residues long. CDR3 residues: CASSFKVTGELFF.

The CDR3 region is CATSRAGAGSEAFF. The rearrangement joins TRBV15 to TRBJ1-1; the D call of TRBD1 rests on TCRdb alone, since no DNA is present to check it. The CDR3 is 14 amino acids. Germline V gene sequence: CDR1 LNHNV, CDR2 YYDKDF (reference sequence).

The genes are TRBV5-5 and TRBJ2-5; the TRBD1 assignment by TCRdb is unverifiable without DNA. CDR1 and CDR2 (germline): SGHKS, YYEKEE (reference sequence). CDR3 length: 13 residues. CDR3 protein: CASGGGARETQYF. The variable domain in full, with the rest retrieved from reference TRBV5-5 and TRBJ2-5, is DAGVTQSPTHLIKTRGQQVTLRCSPISGHKSVSWYQQVLGQGPQFIFQYYEKEERGRGNFPDRFSARQFPNYSSELNVNALLLGDSALYLCASGGGARETQYFGPGTRLLVL.

The CDR3 region is CASSWNYGELFF. This chain uses TRBV27 with TRBJ2-2. Germline CDR1 MNHEY, CDR2 SMNVEV (reference sequence). The CDR3 sequence is 12 residues long.

The chain combines TRBV7-9 with TRBJ2-5; TCRdb's D call, TRBD1, is unchecked because there is no DNA. This CDR3 is 15 amino acids long. CDR1 and CDR2 from the germline V gene are SEHNR and FQNEAQ (reference sequence). The chain's CDR3 is CASRSAGVTRETQYF.

CDR3 sequence reads: CSARDVVYTQYF. V gene TRBV20-1 combines with J gene TRBJ2-3. The CDR3 extends over 12 amino acids. The V gene's germline CDR1 is DFQATT and CDR2 SNEGSKA (reference sequence).

The genes are TRBV18 and TRBJ2-3; TCRdb's D gene call, TRBD1, goes unchecked for lack of DNA. The CDR3 is 15 amino acids. Germline-derived CDR1 and CDR2 are KGHSH and LQKENI. The CDR3 protein is CASSPFSGGTDTQYF.

The rearrangement links TRBV7-2 to TRBJ1-4. The CDR3 has 15 residues. Germline loops: CDR1 SGHTA, CDR2 FQGNSA. The CDR3 sequence: CASSLGARTDEKLFF.

V gene TRBV5-4 combines with J gene TRBJ2-2; with no DNA, the TCRdb D assignment of TRBD1 cannot be verified. The CDR3 consists of 16 residues. CDR1 is SGHNT and CDR2 is YYREEE in the germline V gene (reference sequence). CDR3 amino acids: CASSSAGTGVTGELFF.

The chain joins TRBV7-2 to TRBJ2-7; TCRdb reports TRBD2, a call that lacks DNA to check it against. This CDR3 spans 16 amino acids. The germline V gene has CDR1 SGHTA and CDR2 FQGNSA. The CDR3 is CASSPSIAGGLMEQYF.

The rearrangement joins TRBV10-3 to TRBJ2-7. The CDR3 loop spans 14 amino acids. CDR1 and CDR2 from the germline V gene are ENHRY and SYGVKD. The CDR3 loop reads CAISESVLPSEQYF.

This chain joins TRBV20-1 and TRBJ2-1; lacking DNA, the TRBD2 call made by TCRdb goes unchecked. The CDR3 is made up of 14 amino acids. Germline CDR1 reads DFQATT; CDR2 reads SNEGSKA (reference sequence). CDR3 residues: CSARGLAGVNEQFF.

This CDR3 reads CASSRDRGEDEQYF. The V call is TRBV12-3 or TRBV12-4, the J call TRBJ2-7; the D call from TCRdb, TRBD1, cannot be confirmed without DNA. CDR3 length: 14 amino acids.

The gene calls are TRBV10-3 and TRBJ2-1; TCRdb calls TRBD1, which cannot be checked without DNA. CDR1 ENHRY and CDR2 SYGVKD come from the germline V gene. The CDR3 runs to 13 residues. Here the CDR3 reads CAISEGDRREQFF.

The rearrangement links TRBV12-3 or TRBV12-4 to TRBJ2-4; there is no DNA to check the TCRdb D call of TRBD1. This CDR3 has 17 amino acids. The CDR3 here is CASSLWTGGRAKNIQYF.

The chain uses TRBV5-1 and TRBJ2-7; TCRdb calls TRBD2, which cannot be checked without DNA. This CDR3 comprises 16 residues. Germline CDR1 and CDR2: SGHRS and YFSETQ. The CDR3 here is CASSLGVTALSYEQYF.

The genes are TRBV2 and TRBJ2-7. CDR3 length: 13 amino acids. Germline assignment: CDR1 SNHLY and CDR2 FYNNEI. CDR3 amino acids: CASSEGTPYEQYF. The full variable domain, completed using reference TRBV2 and TRBJ2-7, is EPEVTQTPSHQVTQMGQEVILRCVPISNHLYFYWYRQILGQKVEFLVSFYNNEISEKSEIFDDQFSVERPDGSNFTLKIRSTKLEDSAMYFCASSEGTPYEQYFGPGTRLTVT.

The chain joins TRBV27 to TRBJ2-3. CDR3 length: 13 amino acids. Germline V gives CDR1 MNHEY, CDR2 SMNVEV (reference sequence). The CDR3 sequence is CASSPQAHDTQYF.

The V and J genes are TRBV20-1 and TRBJ1-2. The length of the CDR3 is 14 residues. Germline-derived CDR1 and CDR2 are DFQATT and SNEGSKA (reference sequence). CDR3 sequence reads: CSARISRALYGYTF.

This rearrangement joins TRBV3-1 to TRBJ1-6; TCRdb's D gene call, TRBD1, goes unchecked for lack of DNA. Per germline, CDR1 LGHDT and CDR2 YNNKEL (reference sequence). CDR3 length: 14 amino acids. The CDR3 loop reads CASSQNRGYSPLHF.

The chain combines TRBV20-1 with TRBJ2-1; the D call from TCRdb, TRBD1, cannot be confirmed without DNA. Per germline, CDR1 DFQATT and CDR2 SNEGSKA (reference sequence). CDR3 size: 13 residues. Here the CDR3 reads CSARWRSYNEQFF.